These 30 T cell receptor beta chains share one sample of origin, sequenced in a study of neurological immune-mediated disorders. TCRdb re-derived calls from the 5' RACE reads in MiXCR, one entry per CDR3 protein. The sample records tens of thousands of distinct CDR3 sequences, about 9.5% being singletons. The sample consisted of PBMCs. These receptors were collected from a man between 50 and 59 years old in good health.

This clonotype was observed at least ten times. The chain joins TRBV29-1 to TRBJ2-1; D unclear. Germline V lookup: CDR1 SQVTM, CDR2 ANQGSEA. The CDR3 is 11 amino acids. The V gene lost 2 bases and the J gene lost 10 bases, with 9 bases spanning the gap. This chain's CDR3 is CSVESRVEQFF. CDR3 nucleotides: TGCAGCGTTGAAAGTCGGGTGGAGCAGTTCTTC.

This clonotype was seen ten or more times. The CDR3 DNA is TGTGCCAGCAGACCCATGCGGACAGGGGGCACTGAAGCTTTCTTT. It specifies CASRPMRTGGTEAFF. V and J are TRBV27 and TRBJ1-1, with 10 nucleotides matching TRBD1. The germline V gene has CDR1 MNHEY and CDR2 SMNVEV (reference sequence). Trimming at V came to 6 bases and at J to 4 bases, leaving 8 bases not matched to a gene. The CDR3 is 15 amino acids.

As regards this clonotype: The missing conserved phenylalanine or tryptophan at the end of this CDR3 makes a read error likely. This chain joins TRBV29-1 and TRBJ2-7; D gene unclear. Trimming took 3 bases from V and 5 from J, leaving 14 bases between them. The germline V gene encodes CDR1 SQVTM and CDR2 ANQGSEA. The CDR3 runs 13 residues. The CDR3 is CSVDVTLGHEQYL. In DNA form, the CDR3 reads TGCAGCGTTGATGTCACATTGGGCCACGAGCAGTACTTA.

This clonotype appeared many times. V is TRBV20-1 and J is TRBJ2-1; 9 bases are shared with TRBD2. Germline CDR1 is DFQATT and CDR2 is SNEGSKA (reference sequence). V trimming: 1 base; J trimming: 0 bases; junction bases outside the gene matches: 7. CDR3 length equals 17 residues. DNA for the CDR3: TGCAGTGCTAGAGCCGATAGCGGGGGCCGCTCCTACAATGAGCAGTTCTTC. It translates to CSARADSGGRSYNEQFF.

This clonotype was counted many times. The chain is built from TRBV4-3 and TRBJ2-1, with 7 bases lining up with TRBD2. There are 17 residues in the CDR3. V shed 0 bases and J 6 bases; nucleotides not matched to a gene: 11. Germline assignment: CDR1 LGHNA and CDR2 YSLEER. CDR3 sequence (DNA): TGCGCCAGCAGCCAAGATCGATGGGCTAGCGGAGGCAATGAGCAGTTCTTC. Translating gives CASSQDRWASGGNEQFF.

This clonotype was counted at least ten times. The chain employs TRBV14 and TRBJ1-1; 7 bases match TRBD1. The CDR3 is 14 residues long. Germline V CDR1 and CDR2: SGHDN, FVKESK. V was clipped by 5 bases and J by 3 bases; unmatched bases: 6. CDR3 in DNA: TGTGCCAGCAGCAAAACGGACAGGTACACTGAAGCTTTCTTT. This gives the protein CASSKTDRYTEAFF.

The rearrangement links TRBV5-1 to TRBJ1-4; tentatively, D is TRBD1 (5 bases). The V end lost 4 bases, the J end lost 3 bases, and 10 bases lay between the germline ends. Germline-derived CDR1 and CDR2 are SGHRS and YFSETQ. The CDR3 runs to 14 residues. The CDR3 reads CASSMDNPNEKLFF. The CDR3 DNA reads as TGCGCCAGCAGCATGGACAACCCTAATGAAAAACTGTTTTTT.

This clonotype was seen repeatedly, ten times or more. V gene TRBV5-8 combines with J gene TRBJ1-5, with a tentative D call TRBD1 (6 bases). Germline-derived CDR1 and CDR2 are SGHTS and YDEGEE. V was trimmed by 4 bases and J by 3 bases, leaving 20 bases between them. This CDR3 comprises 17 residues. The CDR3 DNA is TGTGCCAGCAGCCCCACCGGCGGGACACTAAACAATCAGCCCCAGCATTTT. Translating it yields CASSPTGGTLNNQPQHF.

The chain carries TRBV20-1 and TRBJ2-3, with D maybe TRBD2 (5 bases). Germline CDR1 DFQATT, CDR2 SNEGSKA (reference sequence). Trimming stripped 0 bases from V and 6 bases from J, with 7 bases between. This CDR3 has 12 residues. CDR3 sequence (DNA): TGCAGTGCTAGAGAGGGCGGGGATACGCAGTATTTT. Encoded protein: CSAREGGDTQYF.

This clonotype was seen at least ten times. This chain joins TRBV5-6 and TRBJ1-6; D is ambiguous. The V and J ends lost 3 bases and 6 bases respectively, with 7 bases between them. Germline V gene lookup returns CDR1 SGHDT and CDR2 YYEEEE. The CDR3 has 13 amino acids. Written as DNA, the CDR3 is TGTGCCAGCAGCTCGGGCCGTAATTCACCCCTCCACTTT. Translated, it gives CASSSGRNSPLHF. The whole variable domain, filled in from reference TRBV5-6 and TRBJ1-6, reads DAGVTQSPTHLIKTRGQQVTLRCSPKSGHDTVSWYQQALGQGPQFIFQYYEEEERQRGNFPDRFSGHQFPNYSSELNVNALLLGDSALYLCASSSGRNSPLHFGNGTRLTVT.

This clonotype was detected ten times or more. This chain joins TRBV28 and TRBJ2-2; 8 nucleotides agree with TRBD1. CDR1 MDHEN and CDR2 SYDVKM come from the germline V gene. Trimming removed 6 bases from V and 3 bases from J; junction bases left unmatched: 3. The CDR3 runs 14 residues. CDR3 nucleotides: TGTGCCAGCAGGCCGGGACAGGACACCGGGGAGCTGTTTTTT. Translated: CASRPGQDTGELFF.

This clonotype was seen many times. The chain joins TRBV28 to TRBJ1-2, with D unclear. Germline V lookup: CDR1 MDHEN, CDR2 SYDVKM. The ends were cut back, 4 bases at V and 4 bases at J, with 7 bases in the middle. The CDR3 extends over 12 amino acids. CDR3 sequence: CASSSGLYGYTF. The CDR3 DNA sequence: TGTGCCAGCAGTTCGGGCCTCTATGGCTACACCTTC.

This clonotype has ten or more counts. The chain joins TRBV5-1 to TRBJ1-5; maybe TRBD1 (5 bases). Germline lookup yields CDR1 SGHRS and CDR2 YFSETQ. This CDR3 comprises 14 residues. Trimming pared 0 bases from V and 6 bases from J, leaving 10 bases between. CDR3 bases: TGCGCCAGCAGCTTGGGGGACGGCCCTCAGCCCCAGCATTTT. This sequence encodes CASSLGDGPQPQHF.

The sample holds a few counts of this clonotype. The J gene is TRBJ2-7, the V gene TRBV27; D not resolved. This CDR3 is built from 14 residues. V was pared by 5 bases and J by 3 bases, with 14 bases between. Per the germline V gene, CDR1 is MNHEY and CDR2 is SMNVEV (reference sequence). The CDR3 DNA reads TGTGCCAGCAGTCCATCACACCCGGACTACGAGCAGTACTTC. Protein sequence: CASSPSHPDYEQYF.

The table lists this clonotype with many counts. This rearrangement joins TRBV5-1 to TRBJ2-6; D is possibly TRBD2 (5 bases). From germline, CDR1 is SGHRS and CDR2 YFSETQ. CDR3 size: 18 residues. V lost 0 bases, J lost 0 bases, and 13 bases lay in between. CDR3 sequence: CASSLGAGLFSGANVLTF. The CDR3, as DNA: TGCGCCAGCAGCTTGGGGGCGGGCCTTTTCTCTGGGGCCAACGTCCTGACTTTC.

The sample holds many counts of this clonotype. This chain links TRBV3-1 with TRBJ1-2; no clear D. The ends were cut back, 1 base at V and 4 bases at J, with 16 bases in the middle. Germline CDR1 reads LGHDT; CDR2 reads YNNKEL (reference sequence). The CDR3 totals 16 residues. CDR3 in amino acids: CASSQVASRTSYGYTF. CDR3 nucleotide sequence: TGTGCCAGCAGCCAAGTGGCATCCCGTACGAGCTATGGCTACACCTTC.

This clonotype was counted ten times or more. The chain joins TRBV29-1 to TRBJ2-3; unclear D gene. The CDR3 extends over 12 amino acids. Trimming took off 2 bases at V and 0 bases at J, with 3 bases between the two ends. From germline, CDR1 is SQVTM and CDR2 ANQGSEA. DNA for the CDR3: TGCAGCGTTGAATCTAGCACAGATACGCAGTATTTT. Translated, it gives CSVESSTDTQYF.

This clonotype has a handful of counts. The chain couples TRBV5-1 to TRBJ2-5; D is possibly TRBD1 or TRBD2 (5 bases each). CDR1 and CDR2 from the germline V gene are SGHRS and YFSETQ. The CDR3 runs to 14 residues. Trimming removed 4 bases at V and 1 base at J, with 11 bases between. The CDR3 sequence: CASSKGPAQETQYF. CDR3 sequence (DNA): TGCGCCAGCAGCAAGGGACCGGCCCAAGAGACCCAGTACTTC.

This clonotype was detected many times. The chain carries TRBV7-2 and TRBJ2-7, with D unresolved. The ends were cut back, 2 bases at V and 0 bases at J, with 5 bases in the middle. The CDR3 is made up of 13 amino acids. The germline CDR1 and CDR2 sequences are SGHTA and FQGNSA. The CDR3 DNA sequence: TGTGCCAGCAGCTTAATCGCCTCCTACGAGCAGTACTTC. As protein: CASSLIASYEQYF.

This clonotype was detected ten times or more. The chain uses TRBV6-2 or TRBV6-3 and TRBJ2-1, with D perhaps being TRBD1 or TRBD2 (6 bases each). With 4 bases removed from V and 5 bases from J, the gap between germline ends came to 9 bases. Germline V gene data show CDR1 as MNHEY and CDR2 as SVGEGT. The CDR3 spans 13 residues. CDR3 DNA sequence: TGTGCCAGCAGTTGGGGGGCTCACAATGAGCAGTTCTTC. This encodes CASSWGAHNEQFF.

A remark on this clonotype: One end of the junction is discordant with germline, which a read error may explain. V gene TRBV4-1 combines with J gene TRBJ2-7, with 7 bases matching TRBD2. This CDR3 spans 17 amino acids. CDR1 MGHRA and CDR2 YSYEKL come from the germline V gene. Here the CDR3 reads CANSQGRASWFSYEQYF. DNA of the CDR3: TGCGCCAACAGCCAAGGGAGGGCTAGCTGGTTCTCCTACGAGCAGTACTTC.

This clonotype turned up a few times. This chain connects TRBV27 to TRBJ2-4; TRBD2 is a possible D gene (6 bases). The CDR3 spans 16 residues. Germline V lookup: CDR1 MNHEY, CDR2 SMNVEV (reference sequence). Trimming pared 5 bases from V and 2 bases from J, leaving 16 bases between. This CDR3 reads CASSPLRELTKNIQYF. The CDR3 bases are TGTGCCAGCAGTCCCCTTCGGGAGTTAACCAAAAACATTCAGTACTTC.

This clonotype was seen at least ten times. The CDR3 sequence: CASSLARAGGSGYTF. CDR3 nucleotide sequence: TGTGCCAGCAGCTTAGCGCGGGCAGGGGGCTCTGGCTACACCTTC. The chain recombines TRBV7-2 with TRBJ1-2, with 8 bases aligning to TRBD1. V dropped 0 bases and J dropped 7; count of bases not matched to a gene: 7. This CDR3 comprises 15 residues. Germline values: CDR1 SGHTA, CDR2 FQGNSA.

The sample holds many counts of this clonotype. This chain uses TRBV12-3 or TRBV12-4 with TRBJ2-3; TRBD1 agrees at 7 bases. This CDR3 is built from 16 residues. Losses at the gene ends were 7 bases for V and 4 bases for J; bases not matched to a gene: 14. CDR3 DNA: TGTGCCAGCAAGCGAGGGGGCAGGGGCGTTGCAGATACGCAGTATTTT. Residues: CASKRGGRGVADTQYF.

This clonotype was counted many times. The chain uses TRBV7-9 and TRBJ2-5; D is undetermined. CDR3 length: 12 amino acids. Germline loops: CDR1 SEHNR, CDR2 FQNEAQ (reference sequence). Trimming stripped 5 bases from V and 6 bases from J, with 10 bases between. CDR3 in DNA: TGTGCCAGCAGCATCAAAGGGAAGACCCAGTACTTC. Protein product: CASSIKGKTQYF.

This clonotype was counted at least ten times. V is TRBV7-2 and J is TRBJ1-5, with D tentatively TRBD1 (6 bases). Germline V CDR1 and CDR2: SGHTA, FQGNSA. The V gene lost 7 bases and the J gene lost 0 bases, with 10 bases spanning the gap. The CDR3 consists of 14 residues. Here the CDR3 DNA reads TGTGCCAGCACCGGGGGCAATAGCAATCAGCCCCAGCATTTT. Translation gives CASTGGNSNQPQHF.

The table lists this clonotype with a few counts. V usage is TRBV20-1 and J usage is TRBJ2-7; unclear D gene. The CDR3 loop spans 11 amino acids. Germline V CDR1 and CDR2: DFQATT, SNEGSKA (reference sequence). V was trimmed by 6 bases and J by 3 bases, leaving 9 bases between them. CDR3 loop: CSAAWLYEQYF. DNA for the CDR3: TGCAGTGCCGCCTGGCTCTACGAGCAGTACTTC.

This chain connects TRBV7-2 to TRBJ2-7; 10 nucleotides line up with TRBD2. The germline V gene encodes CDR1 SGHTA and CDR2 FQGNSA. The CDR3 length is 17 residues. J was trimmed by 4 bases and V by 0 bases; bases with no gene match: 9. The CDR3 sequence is CASSLAGVGLAPYEQYF. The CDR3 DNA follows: TGTGCCAGCAGCTTAGCGGGTGTGGGACTAGCGCCATACGAGCAGTACTTC.

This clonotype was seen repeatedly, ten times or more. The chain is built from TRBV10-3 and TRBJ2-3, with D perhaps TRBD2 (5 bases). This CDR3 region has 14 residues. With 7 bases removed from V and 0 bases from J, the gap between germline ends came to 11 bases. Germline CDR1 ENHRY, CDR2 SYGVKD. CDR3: CAITPGTSTDTQYF. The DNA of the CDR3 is TGTGCCATCACCCCGGGAACTAGCACAGATACGCAGTATTTT.

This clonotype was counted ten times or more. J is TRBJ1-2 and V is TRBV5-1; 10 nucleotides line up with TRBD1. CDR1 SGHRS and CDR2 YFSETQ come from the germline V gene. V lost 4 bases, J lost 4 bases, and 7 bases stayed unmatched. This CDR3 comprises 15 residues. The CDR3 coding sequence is TGCGCCAGCAGCGCGAAGGACAGGGGGGCCTATGGCTACACCTTC. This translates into CASSAKDRGAYGYTF.